These 28 T cell receptor beta chains were all obtained from the same sample, sequenced in a study of blood T cell repertoires in COVID-19. The method was immunoSEQ multiplex PCR; TCRdb's version includes in-frame clones alone and lacks a portion of them. The table has about 160,000 clones, around four fifths seen once; the top ten hold roughly 9%. The sample was peripheral blood. These receptor sequences come from a woman over 75 with active or convalescent COVID-19.

CDR3 sequence reads: CAISESEWGRLEAFF. DNA of the CDR3: TGTGCCATCAGTGAGTCTGAATGGGGGAGGCTTGAAGCTTTCTTT. This chain uses TRBV10-3 with TRBJ1-1; perhaps TRBD1 as D (5 bases). CDR1 is ENHRY and CDR2 is SYGVKD in the germline V gene. The CDR3 contains 15 residues. Trimming cost V 0 bases and J 7 bases, with 15 bases left between them.

A note on this clone: Different DNA sequences within this sample yield the same CDR3. The chain uses TRBV5-1 and TRBJ2-5; D uncertain. The CDR3 contains 13 residues. Deletions cut 0 bases from V and 4 bases from J, with 7 bases between. CDR1 SGHRS and CDR2 YFSETQ come from the germline V gene. CDR3 sequence: CASSLAGGETQYF. The CDR3 nucleotides are TGCGCCAGCAGCTTGGCCGGCGGAGAGACCCAGTACTTC.

This clone was seen once. J is TRBJ2-7 and V is TRBV4-3; tentative D call: TRBD1 (6 bases). The CDR3 runs 13 residues. CDR1 and CDR2 from the germline V gene are LGHNA and YSLEER. V shed 2 bases and J shed 5 bases, with 10 bases lying between them. As DNA, the CDR3 is TGCGCCAGCAGCCAATCCAGGGGCCACGAGCAGTACTTC. Protein product: CASSQSRGHEQYF.

Turning to this clone: Other DNA sequences in this specimen translate into the identical CDR3. The chain joins TRBV6-5 to TRBJ1-1; D is possibly TRBD1 (6 bases). V was clipped by 0 bases and J by 2 bases, with 13 bases between them. Germline values: CDR1 MNHEY, CDR2 SVGAGI. The CDR3 runs 16 residues. The DNA of the CDR3 is TGTGCCAGCAGTTACTCCGGGGGGGCCCGAAACACTGAAGCTTTCTTT. Translated: CASSYSGGARNTEAFF.

The chain recombines TRBV11-2 with TRBJ2-1, with TRBD1 identical over 9 bases. V lost 5 bases to trimming and J lost 8 bases; unmatched junction nucleotides: 13. CDR1 SGHAT and CDR2 FQNNGV come from the germline V gene. The CDR3 runs 16 residues. The CDR3 protein is CASSRRGTGFYDEQFF. In nucleotides, the CDR3 is TGTGCCAGCAGCCGACGGGGGACAGGGTTTTACGATGAGCAGTTCTTC.

This clone has just one count. J is TRBJ2-2 and V is TRBV4-3; possibly TRBD2 for D (5 bases). The CDR3 runs 17 residues. V was clipped by 0 bases and J by 2 bases, with 13 bases between them. Germline V gives CDR1 LGHNA, CDR2 YSLEER. As DNA, the CDR3 is TGCGCCAGCAGCCAAGATCGAGACTACCCCAACACCGGGGAGCTGTTTTTT. Translation gives CASSQDRDYPNTGELFF.

This sequence joins TRBV7-2 and TRBJ1-5, with D perhaps TRBD1 (6 bases). The germline V and J ends were trimmed by 2 bases and 1 base, with 6 bases remaining between them. CDR1 is SGHTA, CDR2 FQGNSA, per germline. The CDR3 sequence is 14 residues long. CDR3 sequence: CASSLRGSNQPQHF. CDR3 in DNA: TGTGCCAGCAGCTTAAGGGGGAGCAATCAGCCCCAGCATTTT.

The J gene is TRBJ2-1, the V gene TRBV7-2, with TRBD2 identical over 8 bases. There are 15 residues in the CDR3. The germline gives CDR1 SGHTA, CDR2 FQGNSA. V gave up 5 bases and J gave up 3 bases; unmatched junction bases: 6. The CDR3 DNA sequence: TGTGCCAGCAGCCCGCGGGGGGACCACTACAATGAGCAGTTCTTC. Translating it yields CASSPRGDHYNEQFF.

V is TRBV20-1 and J is TRBJ2-3; 8 nucleotides agree with TRBD2. V gave up 3 bases and J gave up 1 base; unmatched junction bases: 3. Germline V gene sequence: CDR1 DFQATT, CDR2 SNEGSKA (reference sequence). The CDR3 has 14 amino acids. CDR3 loop: CSASVGLGTDTQYF. In DNA, the CDR3 is TGCAGTGCTAGTGTGGGACTAGGCACAGATACGCAGTATTTT.

This chain connects TRBV6-2 or TRBV6-3 to TRBJ2-5, with TRBD1 matching 8 bases. V shed 2 bases, J shed 5 bases, and the junction held 4 bases outside the gene matches. The CDR3 totals 14 residues. Germline CDR1 and CDR2: MNHEY and SVGEGT. This CDR3 reads CASSYPGQGETQYF. The CDR3 DNA sequence: TGTGCCAGCAGTTACCCTGGACAGGGTGAGACCCAGTACTTC.

This chain uses TRBV7-2 with TRBJ1-1; D gene unclear. The ends were cut back, 1 base at V and 6 bases at J, with 15 bases in the middle. CDR1 and CDR2 from the germline V gene are SGHTA and FQGNSA. There are 15 residues in the CDR3. CDR3 in amino acids: CASSLGDTVGSEAFF. The CDR3 region has the DNA TGTGCCAGCAGCTTAGGAGATACAGTTGGTTCTGAAGCTTTCTTT.

This sequence joins TRBV5-4 and TRBJ1-2, with 9 bases aligning to TRBD1. The CDR3 spans 13 residues. V dropped 2 bases and J dropped 8; count of bases not matched to a gene: 4. Germline CDR1 SGHNT, CDR2 YYREEE (reference sequence). CDR3 DNA: TGTGCCAGCAGCTTCGGGACAGGGTTGGGCTACACCTTC. Residues: CASSFGTGLGYTF.

The chain has TRBV5-1 and TRBJ2-3; D perhaps matches TRBD1 (6 bases). This CDR3 region has 16 residues. V dropped 2 bases and J dropped 4 bases, with 17 bases sitting between them. CDR1 SGHRS and CDR2 YFSETQ come from the germline V gene. The CDR3 nucleotides read TGCGCCAGCAGCTTCGGCCCGGGACAACTTTCAGATACGCAGTATTTT. This gives the protein CASSFGPGQLSDTQYF.

This chain joins TRBV29-1 and TRBJ1-5; D might be TRBD1 (5 bases). Germline values: CDR1 SQVTM, CDR2 ANQGSEA. The germline V and J ends were trimmed by 4 bases and 7 bases, with 11 bases remaining between them. The CDR3 loop spans 12 amino acids. The CDR3 bases are TGCAGCGTTGGAGACAGCGGACAGCCCCAGCATTTT. This codes for CSVGDSGQPQHF.

This sequence joins TRBV21-1 and TRBJ2-3; TRBD2 is the table's D call and was not checked against the DNA. TRBV21-1 is annotated as a pseudogene. CDR3 length: 16 residues. CDR3 in DNA: TGTGCCAGCAGCAAAGCCGGGCGGGGGGGTTCAGATACGCAGTATTTT. Protein: CASSKAGRGGSDTQYF.

The rearrangement links TRBV30 to TRBJ1-1; the match to TRBD1 covers 9 bases. The CDR3 spans 15 residues. The germline V gene encodes CDR1 GTSNPN and CDR2 SVGIG (reference sequence). J gave up 11 bases and V 2 bases, and 15 bases lay outside the gene matches. The CDR3 bases are TGTGCCTGGAGTCCTCCCGGGAATGGTGGGACAGGGGCTTTCTTT. The encoded protein is CAWSPPGNGGTGAFF. Full variable domain (missing parts from reference TRBV30 and TRBJ1-1): SQTIHQWPATLVQPVGSPLSLECTVEGTSNPNLYWYRQAAGRGLQLLFYSVGIGQISSEVPQNLSASRPQDRQFILSSKKLLLSDSGFYLCAWSPPGNGGTGAFFGQGTRLTVV.

This clone was recorded once. The rearrangement joins TRBV7-9 to TRBJ1-2, with 10 positions matching TRBD1. The germline CDR1 and CDR2 sequences are SEHNR and FQNEAQ (reference sequence). The CDR3 runs to 17 residues. Trimming removed 0 bases from V and 1 base from J; junction bases left unmatched: 5. CDR3 amino acids: CASSLAQTGGGNYGYTF. The CDR3 DNA is TGTGCCAGCAGCTTAGCCCAGACAGGGGGCGGTAACTATGGCTACACCTTC.

This chain connects TRBV10-2 to TRBJ1-5; 9 positions agree with TRBD1. This CDR3 is 13 amino acids long. Looked up from germline, CDR1 is WSHSY and CDR2 is SAAADI. With 4 bases clipped from V and 5 bases from J, the junction kept 0 bases outside the gene matches. CDR3: CASSGQGDQPQHF. CDR3 sequence (DNA): TGCGCCAGCAGTGGACAGGGGGATCAGCCCCAGCATTTT.

J is TRBJ1-2 and V is TRBV9, with a weak D call TRBD1 (6 bases). The germline V gene has CDR1 SGDLS and CDR2 YYNGEE. V lost 4 bases, J lost 7 bases, and 23 bases lay in between. The CDR3 totals 16 residues. CDR3 sequence reads: CASSPRQAEHVGGYTF. In DNA form, the CDR3 reads TGTGCCAGCAGCCCCCGACAGGCCGAACACGTTGGTGGCTACACCTTC.

This chain links TRBV28 with TRBJ1-5, with a weak D call TRBD1 (6 bases). The V gene lost 9 bases and the J gene lost 1 base, with 7 bases spanning the gap. The germline V gene has CDR1 MDHEN and CDR2 SYDVKM. The CDR3 sequence is 12 residues long. The CDR3 reads CASGQSNQPQHF. The CDR3, as DNA: TGTGCCAGTGGACAGAGCAATCAGCCCCAGCATTTT. Full variable domain (outside the CDR3, taken from reference TRBV28 and TRBJ1-5): DVKVTQSSRYLVKRTGEKVFLECVQDMDHENMFWYRQDPGLGLRLIYFSYDVKMKEKGDIPEGYSVSREKKERFSLILESASTNQTSMYLCASGQSNQPQHFGDGTRLSIL.

This sequence joins TRBV6-1 and TRBJ1-3, with 7 bases lining up with TRBD1. Unmatched junction bases numbered 5, after V lost 0 bases and J lost 6 bases. The CDR3 has 15 amino acids. Germline CDR1 MNHNS, CDR2 SASEGT. CDR3 DNA sequence: TGTGCCAGCAGTGAAGCCAGGGGGATAGTAAACACCATATATTTT. Translated: CASSEARGIVNTIYF.

The rearrangement links TRBV19 to TRBJ1-1; D remains ambiguous. The CDR3 consists of 13 residues. Looked up from germline, CDR1 is LNHDA and CDR2 is SQIVND (reference sequence). V dropped 3 bases and J dropped 8 bases, with 13 bases sitting between them. The CDR3 DNA reads as TGTGCCAGTAGTATCTCAGTTCCATACGAAGCTTTCTTT. Translating it yields CASSISVPYEAFF.

V gene TRBV14 combines with J gene TRBJ2-2; D perhaps matches TRBD1 (5 bases). The germline CDR1 and CDR2 sequences are SGHDN and FVKESK. The CDR3 spans 14 residues. With 0 bases removed from V and 6 bases from J, the gap between germline ends came to 8 bases. The DNA of the CDR3 is TGTGCCAGCAGCCAAGAGGCCAGGGCCGGGGAGCTGTTTTTT. Translating gives CASSQEARAGELFF. The variable domain in full, completed from reference TRBV14 and TRBJ2-2, reads EAGVTQFPSHSVIEKGQTVTLRCDPISGHDNLYWYRRVMGKEIKFLLHFVKESKQDESGMPNNRFLAERTGGTYSTLKVQPAELEDSGVYFCASSQEARAGELFFGEGSRLTVL.

This chain links TRBV5-1 with TRBJ2-1; 13 nucleotides align to TRBD2. Trimming cost V 4 bases and J 2 bases; bases outside gene matches: 3. The CDR3 consists of 16 residues. In germline, CDR1 is SGHRS, CDR2 YFSETQ. The CDR3: CASSKGTSGAYNEQFF. In DNA, the CDR3 is TGCGCCAGCAGCAAAGGGACTAGCGGGGCCTACAATGAGCAGTTCTTC.

This rearrangement joins TRBV24-1 to TRBJ2-6; tentative D call: TRBD2 (5 bases). The CDR3 is 16 amino acids. Deletions cut 10 bases from V and 0 bases from J, with 15 bases between. Germline V gives CDR1 KGHDR, CDR2 SFDVKD. For the CDR3, the DNA is TGTGCCACAACCGGGATTGAGGGCTCTGGGGCCAACGTCCTGACTTTC. Amino acid sequence: CATTGIEGSGANVLTF.

The V call is TRBV2, the J call TRBJ2-5, with 7 bases identical to TRBD2. The V segment lost 3 bases and the J segment 5 bases; nucleotides outside the gene matches: 9. The CDR3 runs to 15 residues. The germline V gene encodes CDR1 SNHLY and CDR2 FYNNEI. This CDR3 reads CASSERWGGSETQYF. The CDR3 DNA sequence: TGTGCCAGCAGTGAGAGGTGGGGGGGGTCGGAGACCCAGTACTTC.

The chain employs TRBV20-1 and TRBJ1-5; 10 nucleotides line up with TRBD1. CDR3 length equals 15 residues. V lost 3 bases and J lost 6; bases outside the gene matches: 8. Germline V gene data show CDR1 as DFQATT and CDR2 as SNEGSKA (reference sequence). CDR3 loop: CSASPGTGDGQPQHF. CDR3 nucleotide sequence: TGCAGTGCTAGTCCCGGGACAGGGGACGGTCAGCCCCAGCATTTT.

The chain couples TRBV3-1 (or the pseudogene TRBV3-2) to TRBJ2-7; D perhaps matches TRBD1 (5 bases). Per the germline V gene, CDR1 is LGHDT and CDR2 is YNNKEL (reference sequence). Trimming removed 1 base from V and 6 bases from J, with 13 bases in between. This CDR3 contains 14 residues. The CDR3 reads CASSQVVQGGEQYF. CDR3 DNA: TGTGCCAGCAGCCAAGTCGTCCAGGGTGGCGAGCAGTACTTC.